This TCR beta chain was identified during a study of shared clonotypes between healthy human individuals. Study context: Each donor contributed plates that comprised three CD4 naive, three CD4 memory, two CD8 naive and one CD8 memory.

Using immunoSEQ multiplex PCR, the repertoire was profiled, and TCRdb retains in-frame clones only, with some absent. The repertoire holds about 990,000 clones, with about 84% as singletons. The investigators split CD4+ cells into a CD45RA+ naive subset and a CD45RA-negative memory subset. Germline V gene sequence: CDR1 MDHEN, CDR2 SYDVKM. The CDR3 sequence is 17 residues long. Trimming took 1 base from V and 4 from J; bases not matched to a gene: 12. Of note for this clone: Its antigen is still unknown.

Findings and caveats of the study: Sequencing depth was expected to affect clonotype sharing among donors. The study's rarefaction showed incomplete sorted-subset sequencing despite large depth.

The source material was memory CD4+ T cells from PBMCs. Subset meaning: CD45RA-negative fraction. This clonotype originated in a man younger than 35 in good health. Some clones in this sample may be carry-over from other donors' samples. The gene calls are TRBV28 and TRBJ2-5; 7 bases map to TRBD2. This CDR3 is CASSLSLAGSVRETQYF. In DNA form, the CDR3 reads TGTGCCAGCAGTTTATCTTTAGCGGGTAGTGTCCGAGAGACCCAGTACTTC.